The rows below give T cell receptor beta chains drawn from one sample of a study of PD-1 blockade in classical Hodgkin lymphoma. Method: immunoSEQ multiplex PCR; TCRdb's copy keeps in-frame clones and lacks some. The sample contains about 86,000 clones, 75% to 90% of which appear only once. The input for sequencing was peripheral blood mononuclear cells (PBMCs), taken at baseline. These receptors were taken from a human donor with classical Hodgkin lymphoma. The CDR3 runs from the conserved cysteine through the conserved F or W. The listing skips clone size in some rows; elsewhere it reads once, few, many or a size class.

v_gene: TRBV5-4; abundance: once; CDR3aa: CASSSQRGYSGELFF
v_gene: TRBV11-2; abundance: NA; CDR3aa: CASSLSRGSNQPQHF
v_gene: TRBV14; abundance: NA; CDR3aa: CASSQRTGPDLDEQYF
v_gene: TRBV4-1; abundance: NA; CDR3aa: CASSQEKREMYEQYF
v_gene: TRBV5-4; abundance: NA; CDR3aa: CASSVYYTGELFF
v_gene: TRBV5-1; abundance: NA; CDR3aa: CASSPGGAYEQYF
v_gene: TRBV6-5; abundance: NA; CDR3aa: CASSYGINQPQHF
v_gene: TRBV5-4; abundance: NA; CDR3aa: CASSLGTSGSSTGELFF
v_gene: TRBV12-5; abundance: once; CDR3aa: CASGLVRGAGYGYTF
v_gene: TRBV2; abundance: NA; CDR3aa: CASSGNEQFF
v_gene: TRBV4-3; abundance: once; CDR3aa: CASSQEVAGGPDTQYF
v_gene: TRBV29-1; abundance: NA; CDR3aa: CSVKGTGELFF
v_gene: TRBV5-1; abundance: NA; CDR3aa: CASSQTSSGANVLTF
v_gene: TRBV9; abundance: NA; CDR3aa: CASSIDGLTSGYGYTF
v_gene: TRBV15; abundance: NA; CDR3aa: CATSRDRGLGYTF
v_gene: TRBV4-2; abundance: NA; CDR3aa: CASSQGASGSYEQYF
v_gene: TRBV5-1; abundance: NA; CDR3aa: CASSLEGSLAYEQYF
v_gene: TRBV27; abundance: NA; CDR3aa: CASSLQWNQPQHF
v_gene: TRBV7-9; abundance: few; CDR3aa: CASSLAEGTDTQYF
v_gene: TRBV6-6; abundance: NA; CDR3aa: CASRGMEAFF
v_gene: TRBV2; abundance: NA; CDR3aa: CASSVDRGRFYEQYF
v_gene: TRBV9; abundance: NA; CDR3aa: CASSPQTGVGEQFF
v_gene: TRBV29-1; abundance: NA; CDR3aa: CSVGPGVGETQYF
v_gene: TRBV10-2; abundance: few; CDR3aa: CASSDGDQPQHF
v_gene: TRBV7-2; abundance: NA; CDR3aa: CASSLARATPGNEQFF
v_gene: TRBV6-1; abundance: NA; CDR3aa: CASSAGGLSGNTIYF
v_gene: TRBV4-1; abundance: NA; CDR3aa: CASSGVHQETQYF
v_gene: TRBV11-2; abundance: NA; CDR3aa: CASSLTGGPNTEAFF
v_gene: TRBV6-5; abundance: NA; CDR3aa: CASSSGGMQPQHF
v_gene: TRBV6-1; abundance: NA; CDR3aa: CASRGDFYNEKLFF
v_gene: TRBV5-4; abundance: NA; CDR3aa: CASSPLQGIHEQYF
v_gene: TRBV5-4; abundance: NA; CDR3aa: CASSLNALYNEQFF
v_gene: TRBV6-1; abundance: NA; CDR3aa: CASSETKGRTGYTF
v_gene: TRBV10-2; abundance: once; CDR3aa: CASGRPGSYEQYF
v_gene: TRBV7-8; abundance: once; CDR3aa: CASSLNRDYGYTF
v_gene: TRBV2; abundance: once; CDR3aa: CASSERTGELFF
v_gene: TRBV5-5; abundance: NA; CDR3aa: CASSFGAGQTYEQYF
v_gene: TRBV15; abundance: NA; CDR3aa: CATSRGADRNYGYTF
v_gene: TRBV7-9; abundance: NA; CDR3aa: CASSFGPGQGIRYEQYF
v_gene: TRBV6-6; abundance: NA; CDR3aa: CASSYYASGRSYEQYF
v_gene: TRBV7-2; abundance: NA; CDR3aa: CASSLRVGTDTQYF
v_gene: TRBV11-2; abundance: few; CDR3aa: CASSLLSDQPQHF
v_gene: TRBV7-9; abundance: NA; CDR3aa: CASSPPSASSGNTIYF
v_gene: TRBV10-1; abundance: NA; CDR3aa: CASSESRLVTDTQYF
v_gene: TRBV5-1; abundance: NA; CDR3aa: CASSSIGTDQETQYF
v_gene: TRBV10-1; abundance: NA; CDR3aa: CASSNSPGDYEQYF
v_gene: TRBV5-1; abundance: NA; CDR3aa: CASSATGGTNVLTF
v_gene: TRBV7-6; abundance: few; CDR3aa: CASSLTSGYEQYF
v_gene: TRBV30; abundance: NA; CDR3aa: CAWSSAGELFF
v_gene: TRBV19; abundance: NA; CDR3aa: CASSIITNQPQHF
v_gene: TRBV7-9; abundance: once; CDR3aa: CASNLAGHSYEQYF
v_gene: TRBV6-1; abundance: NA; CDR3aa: CASSEFGTGIGYEQYF
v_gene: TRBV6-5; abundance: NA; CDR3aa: CASTRQGGRDTQYF
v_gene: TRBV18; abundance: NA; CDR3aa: CASSPGQGANYGYTF